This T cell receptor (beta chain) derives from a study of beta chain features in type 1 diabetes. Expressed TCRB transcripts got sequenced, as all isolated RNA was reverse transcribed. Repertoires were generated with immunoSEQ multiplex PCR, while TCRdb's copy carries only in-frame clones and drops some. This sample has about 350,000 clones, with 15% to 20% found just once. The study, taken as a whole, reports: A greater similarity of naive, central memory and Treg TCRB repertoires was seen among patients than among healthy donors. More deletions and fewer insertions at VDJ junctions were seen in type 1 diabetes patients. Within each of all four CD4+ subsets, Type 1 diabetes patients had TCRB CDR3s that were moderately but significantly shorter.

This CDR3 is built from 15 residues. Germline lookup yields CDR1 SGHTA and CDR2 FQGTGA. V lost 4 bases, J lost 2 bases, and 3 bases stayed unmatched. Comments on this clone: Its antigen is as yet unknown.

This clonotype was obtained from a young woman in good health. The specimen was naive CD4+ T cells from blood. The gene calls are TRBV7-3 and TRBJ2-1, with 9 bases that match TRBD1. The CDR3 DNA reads TGTGCCAGCAGCTCGGACAGGGGAACCTACAATGAGCAGTTCTTC. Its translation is CASSSDRGTYNEQFF.